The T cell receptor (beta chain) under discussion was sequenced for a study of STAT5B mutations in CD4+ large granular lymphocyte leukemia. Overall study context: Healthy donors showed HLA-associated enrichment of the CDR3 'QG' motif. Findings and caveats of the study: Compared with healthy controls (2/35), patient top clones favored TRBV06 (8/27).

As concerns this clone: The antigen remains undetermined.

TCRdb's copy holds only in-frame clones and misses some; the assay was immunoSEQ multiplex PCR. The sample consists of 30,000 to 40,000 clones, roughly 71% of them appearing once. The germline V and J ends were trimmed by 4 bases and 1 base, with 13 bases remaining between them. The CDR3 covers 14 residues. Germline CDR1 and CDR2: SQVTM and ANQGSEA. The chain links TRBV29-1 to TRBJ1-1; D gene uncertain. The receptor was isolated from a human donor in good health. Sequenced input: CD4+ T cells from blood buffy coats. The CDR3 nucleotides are TGCAGCGTTGTGCCCCCTCGGACGAACACTGAAGCTTTCTTT. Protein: CSVVPPRTNTEAFF.